Listed below are T cell receptor beta chains from one sample, sequenced in a study of CD8 T cells in ankylosing spondylitis. TCRdb re-called the 5' RACE reads with MiXCR, one entry per CDR3 protein. The sample comprises roughly 700,000 distinct CDR3 sequences, roughly 19% of which are singletons, and around a fifth rests with the top ten. The specimen sequenced was blood, either unsorted or a sorted T cell fraction (not recorded which). Source of these receptors: a male donor with ankylosing spondylitis. The CDR3 runs from the conserved cysteine through the conserved F or W. D genes are given only for firm matches. The size of a clone is reported for some rows only, either as once, few or many, or as a class for expanded clones.

size | J | V | D | DNA | CDR3
- | TRBJ1-2 | TRBV10-3 | TRBD1 | TGTGCCATCAGTGAGTCCCCGCCAGGGGGAATCTTACGGCCTCATGGCTACACCTTC | CAISESPPGGILRPHGYTF
- | TRBJ1-2 | TRBV20-1 | TRBD1 | TGCAGTGCCCGGACCGGGACAGGGGATGGCTACACCTTC | CSARTGTGDGYTF
few | TRBJ2-1 | TRBV19 | - | TGTGCCAGTACCCCAGGTGGCTACGCCCGACTAAATGAGCAGTTCTTC | CASTPGGYARLNEQFF
- | TRBJ1-2 | TRBV29-1 | - | TGCAGCCTTTACGGGGCGGGGGGCTACACCTTC | CSLYGAGGYTF
many | TRBJ1-6 | TRBV12-3/TRBV12-4 | - | TGTGCCAGCAGTCTAAATTCACCCCTCCACTTT | CASSLNSPLHF
few | TRBJ1-2 | TRBV12-3/TRBV12-4 | - | TGTGCCAGCAGTTTTGGTATGGGGGTAGGCTATGGCTACACCTTC | CASSFGMGVGYGYTF
few | TRBJ1-2 | TRBV5-1 | - | TGCGCCAGCAGCTTGGAGGTGGCAGCCAACTATGGCTACACCTTC | CASSLEVAANYGYTF
few | TRBJ2-7 | TRBV10-3 | TRBD1 | TGTGCCATCAGTGAGAGGACAGGGGTGACCTACGAGCAGTACTTC | CAISERTGVTYEQYF
- | TRBJ1-2 | TRBV5-1 | TRBD1 | TGCGCCAGCAGCCTCTGGACATCAGGGGGCTATGGCTACACCTTC | CASSLWTSGGYGYTF
- | TRBJ1-2 | TRBV5-6 | - | TGTGCCAGCAGCTTGGCCGCGGGGGCGCGGTACTATGGCTACACCTTC | CASSLAAGARYYGYTF
- | TRBJ2-1 | TRBV11-2 | - | TGTGCCAGCAGCTTGGGAGCGGGTTGGGGGAATGAGCAGTTCTTC | CASSLGAGWGNEQFF
few | TRBJ1-2 | TRBV20-1 | - | TGCAGTGCCCAATGGGGGGGAAAGACGGCGAGCTATGGCTACACCTTC | CSAQWGGKTASYGYTF